This entry is about one TCR beta chain. These data belong to a study of T cell changes during pregnancy in multiple sclerosis. Profiled with immunoSEQ multiplex PCR; TCRdb holds only in-frame clones, not every one. Here the sample spans 75,000 to 100,000 clones, about nine tenths being singletons. The CDR3 is made up of 15 amino acids. V shed 5 bases and J shed 2 bases, with 15 bases lying between them. The V gene's germline CDR1 is MDHEN and CDR2 SYDVKM. The sequences come from peripheral blood, collected after pregnancy. The genes are TRBV28 and TRBJ2-5; tentatively, D is TRBD1 (6 bases). This TCR derives from a female donor in good health, enrolled as a control in a pregnancy study. The CDR3 is CASSPPRRGQETQYF. CDR3 DNA: TGTGCCAGCAGTCCCCCCCGAAGGGGGCAAGAGACCCAGTACTTC.